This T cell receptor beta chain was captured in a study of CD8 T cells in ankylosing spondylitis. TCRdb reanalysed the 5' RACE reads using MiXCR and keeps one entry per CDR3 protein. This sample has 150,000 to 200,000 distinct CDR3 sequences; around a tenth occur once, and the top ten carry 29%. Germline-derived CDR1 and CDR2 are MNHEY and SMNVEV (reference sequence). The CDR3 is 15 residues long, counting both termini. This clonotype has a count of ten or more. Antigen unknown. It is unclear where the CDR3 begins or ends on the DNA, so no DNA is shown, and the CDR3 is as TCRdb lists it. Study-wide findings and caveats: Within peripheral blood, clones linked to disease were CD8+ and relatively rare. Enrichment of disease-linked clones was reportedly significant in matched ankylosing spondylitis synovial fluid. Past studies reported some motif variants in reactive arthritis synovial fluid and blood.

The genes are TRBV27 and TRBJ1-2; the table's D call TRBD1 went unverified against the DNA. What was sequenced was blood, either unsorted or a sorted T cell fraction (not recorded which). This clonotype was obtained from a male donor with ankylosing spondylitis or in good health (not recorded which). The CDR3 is CASSSSSPGVYGYTF.